This T cell receptor (beta chain) was found in a study of T cells in Graves' hyperthyroidism and ophthalmopathy. Whole-study results and caveats: Most clonotypes expanded in thyroid above 0.001 were likewise present in blood. Separation of ophthalmopathy from stable hyperthyroidism was achieved by a 13 V-J model.

Each diagnosis was grounded in clinical symptoms, serum thyroxine and TRAb, thyroid ultrasound, and orbital computed tomography. Out of more than 8 ml of fresh peripheral blood came the PBMCs. With regard to this clonotype: Its antigen is unidentified.

The CDR3 has 15 amino acids. V lost 7 bases and J lost 0; bases outside the gene matches: 5. Germline loops: CDR1 LNHDA, CDR2 SQIVND (reference sequence). Using RNA transcripts as the source, TCR beta CDR3 regions were amplified. Primed by the HTBI set, a first-round RT-PCR was run on the TCR CDR3. A single record per CDR3 protein comes from TCRdb applying MiXCR to the multiplex PCR reads. The sample holds about 640,000 distinct CDR3 sequences; roughly 20% are singletons and the top ten take 34%. The chain recombines TRBV19 with TRBJ2-2, with TRBD1 identical over 7 bases. The clonotype originates from a young man with Graves' ophthalmopathy. Sequenced: blood. The CDR3 nucleotides are TGTGCCAGTAAGGCGACAGGGCCGAACACCGGGGAGCTGTTTTTT. Protein: CASKATGPNTGELFF.